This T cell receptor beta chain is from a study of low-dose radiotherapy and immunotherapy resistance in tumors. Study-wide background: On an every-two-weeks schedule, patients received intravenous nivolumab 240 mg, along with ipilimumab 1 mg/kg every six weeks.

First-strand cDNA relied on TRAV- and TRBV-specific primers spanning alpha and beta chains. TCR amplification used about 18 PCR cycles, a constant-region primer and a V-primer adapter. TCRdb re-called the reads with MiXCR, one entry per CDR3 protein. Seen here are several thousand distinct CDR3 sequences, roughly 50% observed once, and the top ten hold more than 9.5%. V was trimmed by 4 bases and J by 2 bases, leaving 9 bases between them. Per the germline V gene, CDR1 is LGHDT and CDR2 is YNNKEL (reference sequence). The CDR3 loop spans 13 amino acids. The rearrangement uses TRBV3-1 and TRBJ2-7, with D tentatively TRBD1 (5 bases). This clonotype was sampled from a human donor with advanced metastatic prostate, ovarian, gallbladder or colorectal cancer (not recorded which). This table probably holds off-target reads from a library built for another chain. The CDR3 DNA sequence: TGTGCCAGCAGCCGGGGCCAGCCCTACGAGCAGTACTTC. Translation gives CASSRGQPYEQYF.